These T cell receptor beta chains were read from a single sample in a study of PD-1 blockade in classical Hodgkin lymphoma. Sequencing used immunoSEQ multiplex PCR; TCRdb keeps in-frame clones, though not all of them. The sample shows roughly 96,000 clones, approximately 94% of them seen only once. The source material was peripheral blood mononuclear cells (PBMCs), sampled before the fourth cycle of nivolumab. These TCRs come from a human donor with classical Hodgkin lymphoma. Both conserved end residues are part of each CDR3. D genes are given only for firm matches. Only part of the rows carry a size: once, few, many, or a class if the clone is expanded.

DNA: TGTGCCAGCAGCGCACAAAAGCAGGGGGACAGGTACGAGCAGTACTTC; CDR3: CASSAQKQGDRYEQYF; J: TRBJ2-7; V: TRBV9; D: TRBD1; size: .
DNA: TGCAGCGTTGGCGGGACAGGGGCCCGCTTAGAGCAGTACTTC; CDR3: CSVGGTGARLEQYF; J: TRBJ2-7; V: TRBV29-1; D: TRBD1; size: .
DNA: TGTGCCAGCAGAAAACTAGCGGGAGGTACGAATGAGCAGTTCTTC; CDR3: CASRKLAGGTNEQFF; J: TRBJ2-1; V: TRBV7-6; D: TRBD2; size: .
DNA: TGTGCCAGCAGCGGCGATAATGAAAAACTGTTTTTT; CDR3: CASSGDNEKLFF; J: TRBJ1-4; V: TRBV11-2; D: .; size: .
DNA: TGTGCCAGTAGAAATAGCGGGAGGGCGTCAAATGAGCAGTTCTTC; CDR3: CASRNSGRASNEQFF; J: TRBJ2-1; V: TRBV19; D: TRBD2; size: .
DNA: TGTGCCAGCAGCGTAGGACCAGACCAAGAGACCCAGTACTTC; CDR3: CASSVGPDQETQYF; J: TRBJ2-5; V: TRBV9; D: .; size: .
DNA: TGCGCCAGCAGTGAGTCGAACAGGGGGTCCTACGAGCAGTACTTC; CDR3: CASSESNRGSYEQYF; J: TRBJ2-7; V: TRBV10-1; D: TRBD1; size: few
DNA: TGTGCCAGCAGCTTAGGGCAGGGGGAACCGGGAAACACCATATATTTT; CDR3: CASSLGQGEPGNTIYF; J: TRBJ1-3; V: TRBV7-9; D: TRBD1; size: .
DNA: TGCAGCGTTGAAACCGGGGATTCCTACGAGCAGTACTTC; CDR3: CSVETGDSYEQYF; J: TRBJ2-7; V: TRBV29-1; D: .; size: .
DNA: TGCGCCAGCAGCCCCCATGGGCTAGCGGGAGGGCTGGCCGGGGAGCTGTTTTTT; CDR3: CASSPHGLAGGLAGELFF; J: TRBJ2-2; V: TRBV5-1; D: TRBD2; size: few
DNA: TGCGCCAGCAGCTTGCCGGGGGGAAGATACGAGCAGTACTTC; CDR3: CASSLPGGRYEQYF; J: TRBJ2-7; V: TRBV5-1; D: TRBD2; size: .
DNA: TGTGCCAGCACCCATTTCCGGAACACCGGGGAGCTGTTTTTT; CDR3: CASTHFRNTGELFF; J: TRBJ2-2; V: TRBV11-2; D: .; size: .
DNA: TGTGCCAGCAGTTTACGAAGGCCTAGCTCTGGGGCCAACGTCCTGACTTTC; CDR3: CASSLRRPSSGANVLTF; J: TRBJ2-6; V: TRBV27; D: .; size: .
DNA: TGTGCCAGTAGTCCAGGGACAGGCGGCTACGAGCAGTACTTC; CDR3: CASSPGTGGYEQYF; J: TRBJ2-7; V: TRBV19; D: TRBD1; size: .